The T cell receptor (beta chain) under discussion was sequenced for a study of blood T cell repertoires in COVID-19. As for the study in general: COVID-19 samples collected from the United States, Italy and Spain covered acute and convalescent phases.

Produced via immunoSEQ multiplex PCR; TCRdb's table is partial and in-frame only. The sample has approximately 160,000 clones; about 81% are singletons. Germline V lookup: CDR1 SGHTA, CDR2 FQGTGA. The length of the CDR3 is 15 residues. J gave up 3 bases and V 5 bases, and 5 bases lay outside the gene matches. The sample holds one count of this clone. The sample comprised peripheral blood. The sequence was obtained from a man aged 55 to 70 with active or convalescent COVID-19. The chain is built from TRBV7-3 and TRBJ2-2; 8 positions agree with TRBD2. CDR3 DNA sequence: TGTGCCAGCAGCCCCGGGAGGGACTACACCGGGGAGCTGTTTTTT. Its protein is CASSPGRDYTGELFF.